This passage covers 25 T cell receptor beta chains from one sample sequenced in a study of T cell responses to AZD1222 COVID-19 vaccine. TCRdb's table, derived via immunoSEQ multiplex PCR, lists solely in-frame clones and lacks some. The table lists under 45,000 clones, roughly 88% of them singletons, with approximately 20% in the top ten. Sequenced material: peripheral blood, taken 28 days after the second AZD1222 dose. The source of these receptors is an adult who received the AZD1222 COVID-19 vaccine.

This chain uses TRBV3-1 (or the pseudogene TRBV3-2) with TRBJ1-4; maybe TRBD1 (5 bases). Germline CDR1 and CDR2: LGHDT and YNNKEL (reference sequence). The V and J ends lost 1 base and 4 bases respectively, with 22 bases between them. This CDR3 region has 19 residues. DNA of the CDR3: TGTGCCAGCAGCCAAGTTGGACCGCCCGGGGCCTGGGGTAATGAAAAACTGTTTTTT. Its translation is CASSQVGPPGAWGNEKLFF.

The chain is built from TRBV5-1 and TRBJ2-1; tentatively, D is TRBD2 (5 bases). V was shortened by 4 bases and J by 2 bases, with 10 bases between the two germline ends. Per germline, CDR1 SGHRS and CDR2 YFSETQ. This CDR3 has 14 residues. The CDR3 here is CASSRSGTYNEQFF. For the CDR3, the DNA is TGCGCCAGCAGCCGTTCCGGGACCTACAATGAGCAGTTCTTC.

This chain connects TRBV6-5 to TRBJ2-5; 10 positions match TRBD2. CDR3 length: 16 residues. The germline V gene encodes CDR1 MNHEY and CDR2 SVGAGI. Trimming at V came to 4 bases and at J to 0 bases, leaving 5 bases not matched to a gene. CDR3 residues: CASSSLSGGYQETQYF. The CDR3 bases are TGTGCCAGCAGTTCCCTTAGCGGGGGGTACCAAGAGACCCAGTACTTC.

The V gene is TRBV7-3, the J gene TRBJ2-2; either TRBD1 or TRBD2 may supply D (5 bases each). Germline CDR1 is SGHTA and CDR2 is FQGTGA. V was pared by 3 bases and J by 1 base, with 12 bases between. The CDR3 loop spans 16 amino acids. The CDR3 spells CASSFPGRLNTGELFF. The DNA of the CDR3 is TGTGCCAGCAGCTTTCCGGGACGTTTGAACACCGGGGAGCTGTTTTTT.

The rearrangement links TRBV6-5 to TRBJ2-7; the D call may be TRBD1 or TRBD2 (5 bases each). Per germline, CDR1 MNHEY and CDR2 SVGAGI. CDR3 size: 14 residues. Trimming shortened V by 6 bases and J by 6 bases, and 18 bases separated the two germline ends. CDR3 sequence (DNA): TGTGCCAGCAGGATCCCAGGTCGGGGCAGCGAGCAGTACTTC. Its protein product is CASRIPGRGSEQYF.

This clone has just one count. The rearrangement links TRBV3-1 (or the pseudogene TRBV3-2) to TRBJ2-2; TRBD2 matches 7 bases. The CDR3 sequence is 16 residues long. Trimming at V came to 0 bases and at J to 4 bases, leaving 5 bases not matched to a gene. Per the germline V gene, CDR1 is LGHDT and CDR2 is YNNKEL (reference sequence). CDR3 bases: TGTGCCAGCAGCCAAGATCTGGGGGGGAGCACCGGGGAGCTGTTTTTT. It translates to CASSQDLGGSTGELFF.

This clone was counted a few times. The chain employs TRBV25-1 and TRBJ1-5; D is perhaps TRBD1 (6 bases). In germline, CDR1 is MGHDK, CDR2 SYGVNS. The CDR3 consists of 15 residues. V lost 3 bases to trimming and J lost 3 bases, with 12 bases between them. CDR3 nucleotide sequence: TGTGCCAGCAGTGATCCGAGGGACATCAATCAGCCCCAGCATTTT. This translates into CASSDPRDINQPQHF.

J is TRBJ1-6 and V is TRBV11-2; D is unclear. CDR1 SGHAT and CDR2 FQNNGV come from the germline V gene. The CDR3 is 13 amino acids. Deletions cut 5 bases from V and 8 bases from J, with 10 bases between. CDR3 in amino acids: CASSPELYSPLHF. CDR3 bases: TGTGCCAGCAGCCCCGAGCTGTATTCACCCCTCCACTTT.

The chain has TRBV27 and TRBJ1-2; 8 bases match TRBD1. J gave up 2 bases and V 8 bases, and 1 base lay outside the gene matches. CDR3 length: 12 amino acids. The V gene's germline CDR1 is MNHEY and CDR2 SMNVEV (reference sequence). The CDR3 here is CASRTGNYGYTF. As DNA, the CDR3 is TGTGCCAGCCGGACAGGGAACTATGGCTACACCTTC.

This chain uses TRBV28 with TRBJ1-2, with D hard to call. The ends were cut back, 2 bases at V and 6 bases at J, with 4 bases in the middle. The CDR3 runs to 11 residues. CDR1 is MDHEN, CDR2 SYDVKM, per germline. Here the CDR3 DNA reads TGTGCCAGCAGTTTAGTTGATGGCTACACCTTC. This gives the protein CASSLVDGYTF.

The rearrangement joins TRBV11-2 to TRBJ2-3; 8 nucleotides match TRBD1. V lost 2 bases to trimming and J lost 9 bases; unmatched junction nucleotides: 7. The CDR3 has 14 amino acids. Germline V gives CDR1 SGHAT, CDR2 FQNNGV. CDR3 residues: CASSLWAGGWTQYF. CDR3 nucleotides: TGTGCCAGCAGCTTATGGGCAGGGGGCTGGACGCAGTATTTT.

The chain recombines TRBV10-3 with TRBJ2-1; 8 bases align to TRBD1. The V gene's germline CDR1 is ENHRY and CDR2 SYGVKD. The CDR3 contains 15 residues. With V trimmed by 3 bases and J by 5 bases, 6 bases remained unmatched. The CDR3 sequence: CAISESGGRDNEQFF. The CDR3 region has the DNA TGTGCCATCAGTGAATCAGGGGGCCGGGACAATGAGCAGTTCTTC.

The V gene is TRBV27, the J gene TRBJ1-2; 11 positions match TRBD1. The germline V gene encodes CDR1 MNHEY and CDR2 SMNVEV (reference sequence). J lost 5 bases, V lost 5 bases, and 7 bases had no gene match. The CDR3 contains 15 residues. As DNA, the CDR3 is TGTGCCAGCAGTCCCGGACAGGGGGCATGGTATGGCTACACCTTC. This gives the protein CASSPGQGAWYGYTF.

The genes are TRBV3-1 (or the pseudogene TRBV3-2) and TRBJ1-6, with D tentatively TRBD1 (5 bases). The length of the CDR3 is 14 residues. The V and J ends lost 6 bases and 4 bases respectively, with 10 bases between them. CDR1 and CDR2 from the germline V gene are LGHDT and YNNKEL (reference sequence). CDR3 loop: CASRGTIYNSPLHF. The CDR3 region has the DNA TGTGCCAGCAGGGGGACCATTTATAATTCACCCCTCCACTTT.

In this sample, this clone turned up once. V and J are TRBV3-1 (or the pseudogene TRBV3-2) and TRBJ2-5, with TRBD1 matching over 7 bases. Germline V CDR1 and CDR2: LGHDT, YNNKEL (reference sequence). Losses at the gene ends were 6 bases for V and 9 bases for J; bases not matched to a gene: 13. The CDR3 sequence is 14 residues long. In DNA, the CDR3 is TGTGCCAGCAGGAAGGGACAGTCTGTAGGGGCCCAGTACTTC. As protein: CASRKGQSVGAQYF.

CDR3 nucleotides: TGTGCCAGCAGTAGCAGGAGGGGGGCGAAGCAGCCCCAGCATTTT. Translation: CASSSRRGAKQPQHF. V usage is TRBV28 and J usage is TRBJ1-5; possible D gene TRBD1, 6 bases. There are 15 residues in the CDR3. Germline CDR1 and CDR2: MDHEN and SYDVKM. The V end was cut by 5 bases, the J end by 7 bases, with 18 bases between. The whole variable domain, remainder taken from reference TRBV28 and TRBJ1-5, is DVKVTQSSRYLVKRTGEKVFLECVQDMDHENMFWYRQDPGLGLRLIYFSYDVKMKEKGDIPEGYSVSREKKERFSLILESASTNQTSMYLCASSSRRGAKQPQHFGDGTRLSIL.

The chain employs TRBV27 and TRBJ2-3; D possibly uses TRBD1 or TRBD2 (5 bases each). The ends were cut back, 3 bases at V and 3 bases at J, with 13 bases in the middle. This CDR3 spans 15 amino acids. Germline V gene data show CDR1 as MNHEY and CDR2 as SMNVEV (reference sequence). For the CDR3, the DNA is TGTGCCAGCAGTTTCTATGTGGGGGAGACAGATACGCAGTATTTT. It encodes CASSFYVGETDTQYF.

The V call is TRBV18, the J call TRBJ2-7, with TRBD2 as a possible D gene (6 bases). CDR3 length equals 15 residues. Trimming removed 0 bases from V and 4 bases from J, with 13 bases in between. Germline CDR1 KGHSH, CDR2 LQKENI. CDR3 sequence (DNA): TGTGCCAGCTCACCACCGGGAATCGGAGGGTACGAGCAGTACTTC. The encoded protein is CASSPPGIGGYEQYF.

This rearrangement joins TRBV27 to TRBJ2-7, with 8 bases matching TRBD1. From germline, CDR1 is MNHEY and CDR2 SMNVEV (reference sequence). The CDR3 consists of 15 residues. V gave up 7 bases and J gave up 4 bases; unmatched junction bases: 12. In DNA form, the CDR3 reads TGTGCCAGCACCCCAGAGGACAGGGCGGGTTACGAGCAGTACTTC. It is translated as CASTPEDRAGYEQYF.

The rearrangement links TRBV3-1 (or the pseudogene TRBV3-2) to TRBJ2-5, with 7 bases that match TRBD2. CDR1 is LGHDT and CDR2 is YNNKEL in the germline V gene (reference sequence). The CDR3 spans 15 residues. V was pared by 1 base and J by 3 bases, with 5 bases of the junction left unmatched. CDR3 in amino acids: CASSQGTAGEETQYF. CDR3 DNA: TGTGCCAGCAGCCAAGGTACGGCGGGGGAAGAGACCCAGTACTTC.

This CDR3 reads CASSVVGRSSEQFF. As DNA, the CDR3 is TGTGCCAGCAGCGTAGTGGGTAGATCTAGTGAGCAGTTCTTC. This chain links TRBV9 with TRBJ2-1; D unclear. CDR1 is SGDLS, CDR2 YYNGEE, per germline. The CDR3 covers 14 residues. V was trimmed by 0 bases and J by 9 bases, leaving 13 bases between them. The complete variable domain, with remaining parts taken from reference TRBV9 and TRBJ2-1, reads DSGVTQTPKHLITATGQRVTLRCSPRSGDLSVYWYQQSLDQGLQFLIQYYNGEERAKGNILERFSAQQFPDLHSELNLSSLELGDSALYFCASSVVGRSSEQFFGPGTRLTVL.

This chain joins TRBV19 and TRBJ1-2, with D possibly matching TRBD1 (5 bases). CDR1 and CDR2 from the germline V gene are LNHDA and SQIVND (reference sequence). Trimming shortened V by 0 bases and J by 2 bases, and 19 bases separated the two germline ends. CDR3 size: 18 residues. The CDR3 DNA sequence: TGTGCCAGTAGTATAGATCGGTTGACAGAAGACTTCAACTATGGCTACACCTTC. It is translated as CASSIDRLTEDFNYGYTF.

The chain has TRBV5-1 and TRBJ2-3; 16 positions match TRBD2. This CDR3 contains 18 residues. With 4 bases clipped from V and 1 base from J, the junction kept 6 bases outside the gene matches. Germline V gene lookup returns CDR1 SGHRS and CDR2 YFSETQ. This CDR3 is CASSPGLAGGPGTDTQYF. Here the CDR3 DNA reads TGCGCCAGCAGCCCGGGACTAGCGGGGGGGCCGGGCACAGATACGCAGTATTTT.

This clone has only a few counts. V gene TRBV6-5 combines with J gene TRBJ2-1, with TRBD2 matching 8 bases. The CDR3 contains 14 residues. J was trimmed by 8 bases and V by 4 bases; bases with no gene match: 7. Germline V gene data show CDR1 as MNHEY and CDR2 as SVGAGI. Written as DNA, the CDR3 is TGTGCCAGCAGTTGGAGCGGGGGCCGCGATGAGCAGTTCTTC. This gives the protein CASSWSGGRDEQFF.

The chain joins TRBV29-1 to TRBJ2-2, with 8 bases aligning to TRBD1. Germline V gives CDR1 SQVTM, CDR2 ANQGSEA. This CDR3 contains 14 residues. V lost 6 bases and J lost 5; bases outside the gene matches: 8. The CDR3 DNA reads as TGCAGCGTGGACGACAGGGGACGAACCGGGGAGCTGTTTTTT. Translated, it gives CSVDDRGRTGELFF.